Listed below are T cell receptor beta chains from one sample, sequenced in a study of blood T cell repertoires in COVID-19. Generated by immunoSEQ multiplex PCR, the TCRdb table keeps only in-frame clones and is missing some. The sample records about 150,000 clones, around nine tenths being singletons. The sequencing sample was made of peripheral blood. The receptor source for this set is a man aged 60 to 75 with active or convalescent COVID-19. Both conserved end residues are part of each CDR3. The D gene is left open where the match is weak.

d_gene | j_gene | v_gene | CDR3aa | CDR3nt
TRBD1 | TRBJ1-4 | TRBV7-7 | CASSLGAGGLEKLFF | TGTGCCAGCAGCTTAGGTGCAGGGGGTTTGGAAAAACTGTTTTTT
NA | TRBJ1-2 | TRBV5-1 | CASSLGSRTAPNYGYTF | TGCGCCAGCAGCTTGGGGAGCCGGACAGCGCCTAACTATGGCTACACCTTC
NA | TRBJ1-1 | TRBV5-8 | CASSYDLPWGPEAFF | TGTGCCAGCAGCTACGACCTCCCTTGGGGCCCTGAAGCTTTCTTT
NA | TRBJ1-2 | TRBV19 | CASSNSPTNYGYTF | TGTGCCAGTAGTAACAGTCCTACTAACTATGGCTACACCTTC
NA | TRBJ2-5 | TRBV4-3 | CASSQNFGQETQYF | TGCGCCAGCAGCCAAAATTTCGGCCAAGAGACCCAGTACTTC
TRBD1 | TRBJ1-1 | TRBV7-6 | CASSRSSGQGRAFF | TGTGCCAGCAGCCGCAGCTCTGGACAGGGGCGAGCTTTCTTT
TRBD1 | TRBJ2-6 | TRBV28 | CASSSGQGAWGANVLTF | TGTGCCAGCAGTTCAGGACAGGGGGCATGGGGGGCCAACGTCCTGACTTTC
NA | TRBJ2-7 | TRBV19 | CASSIRVDSYEQYF | TGTGCCAGTAGTATAAGGGTCGACAGCTACGAGCAGTACTTC
TRBD1 | TRBJ1-5 | TRBV30 | CAWSQEGAGQPQHF | TGTGCCTGGAGTCAGGAGGGGGCGGGTCAGCCCCAGCATTTT
TRBD1 | TRBJ2-1 | TRBV6-5 | CASTMGQHTNEQFF | TGTGCCAGCACCATGGGACAGCACACAAATGAGCAGTTCTTC
TRBD2 | TRBJ2-3 | TRBV4-1 | CASSQLLAGVSTDTQYF | TGCGCCAGCAGCCAATTGCTAGCGGGGGTTTCGACAGATACGCAGTATTTT
TRBD1 | TRBJ1-5 | TRBV6-5 | CASSTGQGASQPQHF | TGTGCCAGCAGTACTGGACAGGGGGCGAGTCAGCCCCAGCATTTT
NA | TRBJ1-1 | TRBV29-1 | CSVPGNTEAFF | TGCAGCGTACCGGGGAACACTGAAGCTTTCTTT
TRBD2 | TRBJ2-3 | TRBV7-2 | CASSLGLASTDTQYF | TGTGCCAGCAGCCTCGGACTAGCTAGCACAGATACGCAGTATTTT
TRBD2 | TRBJ2-3 | TRBV24-1 | CATSDGTSGSTDTQYF | TGTGCCACCAGTGATGGGACTAGCGGGAGCACAGATACGCAGTATTTT
NA | TRBJ1-2 | TRBV28 | CASSLSSFLGYTF | TGTGCCAGCAGCCTATCATCCTTTTTGGGCTACACCTTC
NA | TRBJ2-7 | TRBV29-1 | CSVSAQGLYEQYF | TGCAGCGTTTCTGCACAGGGCCTCTACGAGCAGTACTTC